This TCR beta chain was obtained from a study of T cells in Graves' hyperthyroidism and ophthalmopathy (dated by TCRdb to between 2017 and 2020). Study-level background: Peripheral blood samples were taken at initial diagnosis, before any treatment was given. The paper reports TCR Vbeta CDR3 sequencing of approximately 140 peripheral blood samples: approximately 43 ophthalmopathy, under 80 hyperthyroidism and roughly 17 progressor patients. To identify TCR V-J signatures that set the groups apart, the researchers used a discovery cohort of 90 to 100 patients, made up of 43 with Graves' ophthalmopathy and 57 with stable Graves' hyperthyroidism. In addition, the study compared T-cell repertoires in thyroid tissue and in blood from about six Graves' hyperthyroidism patients. Whether ophthalmopathy could be predicted prospectively was tested in an independent validation cohort made up of 18 to 20 hyperthyroidism patients plus 17 patients who later progressed to ophthalmopathy. The 75 to 100 discovery patients were randomly split 7:3 into training and test sets. After blood sampling, hyperthyroidism patients were treated with methimazole at a starting dose of 30 mg daily, and ophthalmopathy patients were treated with high-dose intravenous methylprednisolone. The full study reports these points: Sample size was not statistically predetermined, and investigators were not blinded to group allocation. In validation, progression to ophthalmopathy was predicted by the model with around 70% sensitivity and 72.22% specificity, a median of 6.5 months before onset. Most expanded thyroid clonotypes (frequency above 0.001) were also detected in blood, suggesting blood repertoires may reflect thyroid immune responses. In cross-validation, a model built on a 13 V-J signature told ophthalmopathy apart from stable hyperthyroidism with under 90% sensitivity and around 81% specificity, and in testing the same model reached 80%/75%.

The germline V gene (reference sequence) supplies CDR1 LNHNV and CDR2 YYDKDF. V is trimmed back by 1 base and J by 2 bases, and the junction contains 3 bases that no gene match accounts for. The CDR3 spans 17 residues, from the cysteine through the phenylalanine. Only the CDR3 DNA stays, 51 bases, in frame from base 1. The TCR beta CDR3 regions were amplified from RNA transcripts. For the first round of RT-PCR on the TCR CDR3, the HTBI primer set was used together with the Qiagen OneStep RT-PCR kit. The libraries were constructed in a second round of multiplex PCR and then size-selected and purified. The libraries were sequenced on an Illumina HiSeq2000 using paired-end 100 bp reads. As for the original processing: SOAPnuke was used to process the raw data, with reads discarded if the reads contained adapters or uncalled bases, had a mean Phred below 15, or lacked an exact constant-primer or identifier match. COPE v1.2.5 was used to merge the high-quality paired reads, and each unique nucleotide sequence was defined as a clonotype. MiTCR v1.1 was used to align the clonotypes against IMGT TRBV, TRBD and TRBJ reference segments. Analysis was restricted to V-J combinations with a frequency above 0.0001, which covered roughly 99% of repertoires. The TCS score was defined as the ratio of F50 (clonal expansion) to E x V (chaos), calculated using BLOSUM62-based TCRdist between CDR3 peptides within each V-J. Welch's t-statistics and random forest reduced roughly 500 V-J features to roughly 13, which were used in a naive Bayes classifier (R e1071). TCRdb's own reprocessing of the public reads used fastp at Q25 and MiXCR and kept productive beta chains. CDR3 protein sequences are deduplicated, and each keeps its most common genes and DNA. In this record, the V and J calls reflect TCRdb's handling and not the investigators' own analysis. Here the sample has 210,000 or so distinct CDR3 sequences; under 20% occur a single time. Of the sample, around 52% falls within the top ten clones.

A patient counted as having stable Graves' hyperthyroidism if no progression to ophthalmopathy occurred over 18 months of follow-up. Hyperthyroidism patients were newly diagnosed, with disease duration under 2 months, and aged 18 to 65 years. Any patient with an uncontrolled infection, another autoimmune disease, pregnancy or lactation was excluded. Clinical symptoms, serum thyroxine and TRAb, thyroid ultrasound, and orbital computed tomography formed the basis for the diagnoses. Ficoll-Paque density gradient centrifugation was used to isolate PBMCs from around 10 ml of fresh peripheral blood. Trizol reagent was used to extract total RNA, and RNA quality was then checked on an Agilent 2100 Bioanalyzer. With respect to this clonotype: The antigen this receptor binds is unknown. No base qualities exist here, and no much larger clone lies one base off it.

This receptor was identified in a man in his fifties or sixties with Graves' hyperthyroidism. The sequencing sample was made of blood. Recombination joined TRBV15 with TRBJ2-1; TRBD2 fits 12 bases in the junction. The bases read TGTGCCACCAGCAGAGCCCGACTAGCGGGAGCCTACAATGAGCAGTTCTTC. Translated, it reads CATSRARLAGAYNEQFF.